Below are 27 T cell receptor beta chains sequenced from a single sample in a study of blood T cell repertoires in COVID-19. Assay used: immunoSEQ multiplex PCR; TCRdb lists only in-frame clones, some missing. Of roughly 200,000 clones detected, about 88% appear once; the ten largest clones hold around 17%. The sample was peripheral blood. Source of these receptors: a man aged 50 to 60 with COVID-19, enrolled during active disease.

This clone turned up a few times. CDR3: CASSPSAARSGELFF. CDR3 nucleotides: TGTGCCAGCAGCCCCTCGGCCGCCCGGAGCGGGGAGCTGTTTTTT. The genes are TRBV4-2 and TRBJ2-2, with D unresolved. CDR1 is LGHNA and CDR2 is YNFKEQ in the germline V gene. V was trimmed by 4 bases and J by 7 bases, leaving 16 bases between them. The CDR3 runs to 15 residues.

CDR3 in DNA: TGTGCCTGGAGGACGGGGTCCACTGAAGCTTTCTTT. It codes for CAWRTGSTEAFF. The chain has TRBV30 and TRBJ1-1; D gene ambiguous. Germline lookup yields CDR1 GTSNPN and CDR2 SVGIG (reference sequence). Trimming removed 3 bases at V and 4 bases at J, with 9 bases between. CDR3 length: 12 amino acids.

V and J are TRBV5-6 and TRBJ2-7; maybe TRBD1 (5 bases). Deletions cut 2 bases from V and 2 bases from J, with 14 bases between. Germline assignment: CDR1 SGHDT and CDR2 YYEEEE. The CDR3 totals 15 residues. The CDR3 protein is CASSFKGVGAYEQYF. The CDR3 DNA sequence: TGTGCCAGCAGCTTCAAAGGGGTTGGCGCCTACGAGCAGTACTTC.

This chain uses TRBV28 with TRBJ1-5, with a possible D match to TRBD1 (6 bases). V was cut by 2 bases and J by 0 bases, with 17 bases left in between. Germline V gene lookup returns CDR1 MDHEN and CDR2 SYDVKM. The length of the CDR3 is 18 residues. Here the CDR3 DNA reads TGTGCCAGCAGTTTACCTATGGGCTGGACAGTTAGCAATCAGCCCCAGCATTTT. Protein sequence: CASSLPMGWTVSNQPQHF.

The rearrangement joins TRBV3-1 (or the pseudogene TRBV3-2) to TRBJ1-5, with D tentatively TRBD1 (5 bases). Germline values: CDR1 LGHDT, CDR2 YNNKEL (reference sequence). This CDR3 region has 14 residues. Trimming removed 3 bases at V and 7 bases at J, with 13 bases between. This CDR3 is CASSHGGSGQPQHF. In DNA, the CDR3 is TGTGCCAGCAGCCACGGGGGTTCGGGCCAGCCCCAGCATTTT.

V usage is TRBV11-1 and J usage is TRBJ2-3; D is unclear. Per the germline V gene, CDR1 is SGHAT and CDR2 is FQDESV (reference sequence). There are 16 residues in the CDR3. The V gene lost 1 base and the J gene lost 2 bases, with 13 bases spanning the gap. The CDR3 DNA is TGTGCCAGCAGCTTAGTGGATTACAGAACCACAGATACGCAGTATTTT. It specifies CASSLVDYRTTDTQYF.

CDR3 residues: CASSPRQGDEKLFF. The CDR3 DNA is TGTGCCAGCAGCCCCCGACAGGGTGATGAAAAACTGTTTTTT. V gene TRBV4-2 combines with J gene TRBJ1-4; 7 bases line up with TRBD1. Trimming took 4 bases from V and 6 from J; bases not matched to a gene: 5. This CDR3 region has 14 residues. Germline V CDR1 and CDR2: LGHNA, YNFKEQ.

Details on this clone: Other DNA sequences in the sample encode the same CDR3. The chain is built from TRBV27 and TRBJ2-7, with 9 bases matching TRBD1. The trim removed 8 bases at V and 3 bases at J, leaving 2 bases unmatched. Germline V gene sequence: CDR1 MNHEY, CDR2 SMNVEV (reference sequence). The CDR3 contains 12 residues. The CDR3 protein is CASSGQGYEQYF. CDR3 nucleotide sequence: TGTGCCAGCTCGGGACAGGGCTACGAGCAGTACTTC.

V gene TRBV19 combines with J gene TRBJ1-5, with 7 bases matching TRBD1. The germline CDR1 and CDR2 sequences are LNHDA and SQIVND (reference sequence). V gave up 5 bases and J gave up 0 bases; unmatched junction bases: 10. CDR3 length: 17 amino acids. The CDR3 nucleotides are TGTGCCAGTAGTCCCAGGACAGGAGTTCTTAGCAATCAGCCCCAGCATTTT. Its protein is CASSPRTGVLSNQPQHF.

This chain uses TRBV3-1 (or the pseudogene TRBV3-2) with TRBJ1-5; D perhaps matches TRBD1 (6 bases). Germline V gene sequence: CDR1 LGHDT, CDR2 YNNKEL (reference sequence). V lost 4 bases and J lost 3, with 13 bases in between. The CDR3 consists of 15 residues. This CDR3 reads CASSRNQGFNQPQHF. In DNA, the CDR3 is TGTGCCAGCAGCCGAAATCAGGGGTTCAATCAGCCCCAGCATTTT.

A single count supports this clone. This sequence joins TRBV5-1 and TRBJ2-1, with D possibly matching TRBD1 (5 bases). Trimming took 0 bases from V and 7 from J, leaving 20 bases between them. Germline V CDR1 and CDR2: SGHRS, YFSETQ. The CDR3 is 17 residues long. In DNA form, the CDR3 reads TGCGCCAGCAGCTTGGTTTCCTCGCAGGGCCGATATAATGAGCAGTTCTTC. Its protein product is CASSLVSSQGRYNEQFF. The full variable domain, completed using reference TRBV5-1 and TRBJ2-1, is KAGVTQTPRYLIKTRGQQVTLSCSPISGHRSVSWYQQTPGQGLQFLFEYFSETQRNKGNFPGRFSGRQFSNSRSEMNVSTLELGDSALYLCASSLVSSQGRYNEQFFGPGTRLTVL.

This clone was counted a single time. The genes are TRBV5-1 and TRBJ2-7, with 8 nucleotides matching TRBD1. CDR3 length: 14 amino acids. The V gene's germline CDR1 is SGHRS and CDR2 YFSETQ. V gave up 4 bases and J gave up 4 bases; unmatched junction bases: 7. CDR3 loop: CASSKRTGSYEQYF. The CDR3 DNA sequence: TGCGCCAGCAGCAAAAGGACAGGGTCGTACGAGCAGTACTTC.

This clone was seen a few times. The chain employs TRBV29-1 and TRBJ2-2, with D unclear. This CDR3 is built from 14 residues. Germline CDR1 SQVTM, CDR2 ANQGSEA. Trimming shortened V by 0 bases and J by 3 bases, and 8 bases separated the two germline ends. The CDR3 is CSVEDPLDTGELFF. CDR3 DNA sequence: TGCAGCGTTGAAGATCCCCTAGACACCGGGGAGCTGTTTTTT.

The gene calls are TRBV30 and TRBJ1-1; 8 nucleotides line up with TRBD1. Trimming took 0 bases from V and 4 from J; bases not matched to a gene: 4. Per germline, CDR1 GTSNPN and CDR2 SVGIG (reference sequence). The CDR3 runs to 14 residues. CDR3 sequence: CAWSVRTGGTEAFF. The CDR3 bases are TGTGCCTGGAGTGTACGAACAGGGGGCACTGAAGCTTTCTTT.

The V and J genes are TRBV5-4 and TRBJ2-1; D not resolved. The CDR3 sequence is 17 residues long. Trimming removed 0 bases from V and 3 bases from J, with 16 bases in between. Germline values: CDR1 SGHNT, CDR2 YYREEE (reference sequence). This CDR3 is CASSLVLFWSGYNEQFF. For the CDR3, the DNA is TGTGCCAGCAGCTTGGTGCTCTTTTGGTCCGGCTACAATGAGCAGTTCTTC.

Regarding this clone: This CDR3 is also generated by other DNA sequences in the sample. The chain couples TRBV9 to TRBJ2-3; D is possibly TRBD2 (5 bases). V was cut by 2 bases and J by 4 bases, with 5 bases left in between. CDR1 SGDLS and CDR2 YYNGEE come from the germline V gene. The CDR3 totals 12 residues. As DNA, the CDR3 is TGTGCCAGCAGCGTCGGGGCAGATACGCAGTATTTT. Its translation is CASSVGADTQYF.

The chain joins TRBV5-1 to TRBJ2-2, with D tentatively TRBD2 (6 bases). V gave up 1 base and J gave up 0 bases, with 10 bases separating them. Germline V lookup: CDR1 SGHRS, CDR2 YFSETQ. The CDR3 is 16 residues long. CDR3 sequence (DNA): TGCGCCAGCAGCTTGTCGGCGGGGACGAACACCGGGGAGCTGTTTTTT. It codes for CASSLSAGTNTGELFF.

This clone came up a few times. This chain connects TRBV29-1 to TRBJ2-1, with D tentatively TRBD1 (6 bases). V was cut by 5 bases and J by 10 bases, with 18 bases left in between. The CDR3 length is 13 residues. CDR1 SQVTM and CDR2 ANQGSEA come from the germline V gene. DNA for the CDR3: TGCAGCGTTCTGAGGCTGGGGGCAGGAGAGCAGTTCTTC. Its translation is CSVLRLGAGEQFF.

The CDR3 spells CASSLYPGTSSEQYF. CDR3 in DNA: TGTGCCAGCAGCCTCTACCCAGGGACATCAAGCGAGCAGTACTTC. The chain couples TRBV14 to TRBJ2-7, with D tentatively TRBD1 (6 bases). V dropped 4 bases and J dropped 6 bases, with 19 bases sitting between them. This CDR3 is built from 15 residues. Germline V gives CDR1 SGHDN, CDR2 FVKESK.

This clone is a singleton in its sample. Mismatch with germline at one junction end may stem from a read error. This sequence joins TRBV6-1 and TRBJ2-1; possible D gene TRBD1, 5 bases. From germline, CDR1 is MNHNS and CDR2 SASEGT. This CDR3 is built from 12 residues. The CDR3, as DNA: TGTGCCAGCAGTGAAGCGGGCCAGGGTCGGCTCTTC. Encoded protein: CASSEAGQGRLF.

CDR3 DNA: TGTGCCAGCAGCCTGCTCCGCGTGCGCAATGAGCAGTTCTTC. This gives the protein CASSLLRVRNEQFF. The V call is TRBV11-2, the J call TRBJ2-1; D is uncertain. Trimming pared 5 bases from V and 6 bases from J, leaving 14 bases between. Per germline, CDR1 SGHAT and CDR2 FQNNGV. The CDR3 extends over 14 amino acids.

The rearrangement uses TRBV6-1 and TRBJ2-7, with D tentatively TRBD1 (5 bases). The germline V gene has CDR1 MNHNS and CDR2 SASEGT. The CDR3 totals 14 residues. The V gene lost 2 bases and the J gene lost 0 bases, with 8 bases spanning the gap. The CDR3 DNA reads as TGTGCCAGCAGTGAAAACGACAGCTCCTACGAGCAGTACTTC. This encodes CASSENDSSYEQYF.

This clone was seen more than once but under ten times. The rearrangement uses TRBV19 and TRBJ2-5, with 7 bases matching TRBD1. In germline, CDR1 is LNHDA, CDR2 SQIVND (reference sequence). The trim removed 9 bases at V and 1 base at J, leaving 5 bases unmatched. This CDR3 has 13 amino acids. As DNA, the CDR3 is TGTGCCAGCCTAGACAGGGTCCAAGAGACCCAGTACTTC. Translating gives CASLDRVQETQYF. Drawing the rest from reference TRBV19 and TRBJ2-5, the complete variable domain is DGGITQSPKYLFRKEGQNVTLSCEQNLNHDAMYWYRQDPGQGLRLIYYSQIVNDFQKGDIAEGYSVSREKKESFPLTVTSAQKNPTAFYLCASLDRVQETQYFGPGTRLLVL.

The V gene is TRBV3-1 (or the pseudogene TRBV3-2), the J gene TRBJ1-2; D remains unclear. V was shortened by 3 bases and J by 2 bases, with 13 bases between the two germline ends. In germline, CDR1 is LGHDT, CDR2 YNNKEL (reference sequence). The CDR3 contains 15 residues. In DNA form, the CDR3 reads TGTGCCAGCAGCCACAGAAATAAGATAAACTATGGCTACACCTTC. Its protein is CASSHRNKINYGYTF.

Ten or more counts support this clone. The chain combines TRBV5-1 with TRBJ2-7; TRBD2 agrees at 9 bases. The CDR3 is 14 amino acids. With V trimmed by 9 bases and J by 2 bases, 9 bases remained unmatched. Germline V gene sequence: CDR1 SGHRS, CDR2 YFSETQ. CDR3 in amino acids: CATRSSGDAYEQYF. CDR3 DNA: TGCGCCACCAGGTCTAGCGGGGATGCCTACGAGCAGTACTTC.

This rearrangement joins TRBV6-5 to TRBJ1-5, with a weak D call TRBD1 (6 bases). This CDR3 is 15 amino acids long. Germline CDR1 reads MNHEY; CDR2 reads SVGAGI. V lost 6 bases, J lost 3 bases, and 15 bases lay in between. Written as DNA, the CDR3 is TGTGCCAGCAGCAGGACAGCAGAGGTCAATCAGCCCCAGCATTTT. Amino acid sequence: CASSRTAEVNQPQHF.

J is TRBJ1-5 and V is TRBV19; no definite D call. Trimming took off 2 bases at V and 0 bases at J, with 17 bases between the two ends. Germline CDR1 reads LNHDA; CDR2 reads SQIVND (reference sequence). The CDR3 is 18 residues long. The CDR3 reads CASSINFWTVNSNQPQHF. As DNA, the CDR3 is TGTGCCAGTAGTATAAATTTTTGGACTGTAAATAGCAATCAGCCCCAGCATTTT.